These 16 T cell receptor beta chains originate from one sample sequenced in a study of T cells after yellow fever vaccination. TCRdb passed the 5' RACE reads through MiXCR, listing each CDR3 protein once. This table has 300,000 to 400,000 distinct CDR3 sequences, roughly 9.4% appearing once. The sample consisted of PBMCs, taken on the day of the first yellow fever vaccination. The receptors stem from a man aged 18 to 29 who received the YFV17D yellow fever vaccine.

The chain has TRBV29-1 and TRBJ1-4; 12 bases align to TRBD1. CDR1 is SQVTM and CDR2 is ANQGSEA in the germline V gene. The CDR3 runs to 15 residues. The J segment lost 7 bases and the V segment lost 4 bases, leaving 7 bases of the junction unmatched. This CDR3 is CSVGDRGHGGEKLFF. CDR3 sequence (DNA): TGCAGCGTTGGGGACAGGGGGCACGGCGGTGAAAAACTGTTTTTT.

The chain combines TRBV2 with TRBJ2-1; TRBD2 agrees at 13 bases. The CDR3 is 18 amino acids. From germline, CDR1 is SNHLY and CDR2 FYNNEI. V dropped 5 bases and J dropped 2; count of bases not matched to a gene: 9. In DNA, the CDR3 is TGTGCCAGCAGTTTGAGGACTAGCGGGGGTTTCACCTACAATGAGCAGTTCTTC. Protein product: CASSLRTSGGFTYNEQFF.

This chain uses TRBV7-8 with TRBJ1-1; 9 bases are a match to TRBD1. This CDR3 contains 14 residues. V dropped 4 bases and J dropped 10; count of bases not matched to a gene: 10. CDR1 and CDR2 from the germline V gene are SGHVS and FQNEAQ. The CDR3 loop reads CASSSPGQGISAFF. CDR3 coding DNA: TGTGCCAGCAGCTCACCGGGACAGGGAATATCAGCTTTCTTT. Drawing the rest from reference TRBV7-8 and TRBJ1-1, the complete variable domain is GAGVSQSPRYKVAKRGQDVALRCDPISGHVSLFWYQQALGQGPEFLTYFQNEAQLDKSGLPSDRFFAERPEGSVSTLKIQRTQQEDSAVYLCASSSPGQGISAFFGQGTRLTVV.

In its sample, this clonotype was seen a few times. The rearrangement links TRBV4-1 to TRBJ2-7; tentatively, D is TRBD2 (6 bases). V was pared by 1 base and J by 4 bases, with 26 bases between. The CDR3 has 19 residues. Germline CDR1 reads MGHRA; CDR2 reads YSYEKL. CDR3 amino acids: CASSQVPPLDPGLIYEQYV. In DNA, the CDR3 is TGCGCCAGCAGCCAAGTACCCCCCCTGGATCCGGGACTGATTTACGAGCAGTACGTC.

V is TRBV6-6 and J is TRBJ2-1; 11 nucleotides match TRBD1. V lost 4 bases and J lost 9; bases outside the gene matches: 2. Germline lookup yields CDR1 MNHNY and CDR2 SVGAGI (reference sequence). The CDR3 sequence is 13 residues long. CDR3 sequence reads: CASSSGTGGEQFF. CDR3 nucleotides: TGTGCCAGCAGTTCTGGGACAGGGGGTGAGCAGTTCTTC.

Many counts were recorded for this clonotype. The CDR3 reads CASSGSDTQYF. The CDR3 DNA follows: TGTGCCAGCAGCGGGTCCGATACGCAGTATTTT. The chain uses TRBV9 and TRBJ2-3; no definite D call. This CDR3 is built from 11 residues. Trimming removed 3 bases from V and 6 bases from J, with 5 bases in between. Germline loops: CDR1 SGDLS, CDR2 YYNGEE.

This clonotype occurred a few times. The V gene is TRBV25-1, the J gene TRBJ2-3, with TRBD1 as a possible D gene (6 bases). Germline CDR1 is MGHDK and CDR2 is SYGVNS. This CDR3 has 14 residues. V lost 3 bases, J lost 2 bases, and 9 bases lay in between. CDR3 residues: CASSDRGSTDTQYF. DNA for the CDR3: TGTGCCAGCAGTGACAGGGGATCCACAGATACGCAGTATTTT.

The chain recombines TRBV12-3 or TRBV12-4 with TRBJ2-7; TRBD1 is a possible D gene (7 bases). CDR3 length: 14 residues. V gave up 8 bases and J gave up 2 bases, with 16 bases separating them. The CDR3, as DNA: TGTGCCAGCCAAGGGGGCGGGGTCCCCTACGAGCAGTACTTC. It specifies CASQGGGVPYEQYF.

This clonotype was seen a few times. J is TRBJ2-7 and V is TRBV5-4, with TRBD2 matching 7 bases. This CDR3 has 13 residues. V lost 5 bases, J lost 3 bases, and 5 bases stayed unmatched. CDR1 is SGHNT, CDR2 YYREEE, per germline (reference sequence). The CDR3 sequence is CASSRGGNYEQYF. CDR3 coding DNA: TGTGCCAGCAGTCGGGGAGGGAACTACGAGCAGTACTTC.

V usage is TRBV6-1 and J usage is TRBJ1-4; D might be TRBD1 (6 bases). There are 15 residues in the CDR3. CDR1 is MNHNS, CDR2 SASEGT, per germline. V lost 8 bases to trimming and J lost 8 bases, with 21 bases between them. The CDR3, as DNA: TGTGCCAGCGGCGCAGGGGTCCATCGAGGCGAAAAACTGTTTTTT. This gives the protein CASGAGVHRGEKLFF.

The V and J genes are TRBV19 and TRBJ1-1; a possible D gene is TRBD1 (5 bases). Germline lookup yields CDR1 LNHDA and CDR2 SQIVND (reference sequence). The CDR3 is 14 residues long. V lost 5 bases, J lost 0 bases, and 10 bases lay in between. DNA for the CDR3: TGTGCCAGTAGTGAGGGACTCTTGAACACTGAAGCTTTCTTT. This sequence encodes CASSEGLLNTEAFF. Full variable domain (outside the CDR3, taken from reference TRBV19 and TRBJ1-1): DGGITQSPKYLFRKEGQNVTLSCEQNLNHDAMYWYRQDPGQGLRLIYYSQIVNDFQKGDIAEGYSVSREKKESFPLTVTSAQKNPTAFYLCASSEGLLNTEAFFGQGTRLTVV.

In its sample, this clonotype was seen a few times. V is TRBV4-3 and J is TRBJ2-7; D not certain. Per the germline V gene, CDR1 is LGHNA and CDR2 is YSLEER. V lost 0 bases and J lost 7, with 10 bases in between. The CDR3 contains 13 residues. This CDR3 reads CASSQDPRMEQYF. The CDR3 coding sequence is TGCGCCAGCAGCCAAGATCCCCGGATGGAGCAGTACTTC.

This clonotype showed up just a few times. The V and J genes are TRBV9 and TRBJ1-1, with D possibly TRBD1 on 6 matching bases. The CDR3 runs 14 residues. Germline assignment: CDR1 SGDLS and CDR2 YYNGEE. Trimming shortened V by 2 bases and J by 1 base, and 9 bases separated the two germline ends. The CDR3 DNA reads TGTGCCAGCAGCGTGACGGACAGGAACACTGAAGCTTTCTTT. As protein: CASSVTDRNTEAFF. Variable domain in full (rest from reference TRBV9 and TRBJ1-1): DSGVTQTPKHLITATGQRVTLRCSPRSGDLSVYWYQQSLDQGLQFLIQYYNGEERAKGNILERFSAQQFPDLHSELNLSSLELGDSALYFCASSVTDRNTEAFFGQGTRLTVV.

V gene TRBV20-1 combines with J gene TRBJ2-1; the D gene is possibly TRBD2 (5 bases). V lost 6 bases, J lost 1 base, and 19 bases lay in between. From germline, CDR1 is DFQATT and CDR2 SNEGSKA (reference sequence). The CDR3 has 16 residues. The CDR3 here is CSAMSIIGVSYNEQFF. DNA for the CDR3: TGCAGTGCCATGTCTATTATCGGGGTTTCCTACAATGAGCAGTTCTTC.

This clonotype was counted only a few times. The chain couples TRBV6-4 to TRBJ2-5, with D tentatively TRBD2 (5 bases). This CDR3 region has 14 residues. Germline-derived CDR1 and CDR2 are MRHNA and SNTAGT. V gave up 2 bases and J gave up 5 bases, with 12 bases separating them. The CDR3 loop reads CASSDSGRWETQYF. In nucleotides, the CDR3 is TGTGCCAGCAGTGACAGCGGCCGCTGGGAGACCCAGTACTTC.

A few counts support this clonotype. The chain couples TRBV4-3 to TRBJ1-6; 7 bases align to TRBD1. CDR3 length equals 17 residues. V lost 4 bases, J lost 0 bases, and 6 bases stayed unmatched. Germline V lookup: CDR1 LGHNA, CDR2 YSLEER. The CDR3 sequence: CASSRLRGNSYNSPLHF. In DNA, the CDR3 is TGCGCCAGCAGCCGCCTCAGGGGGAACTCCTATAATTCACCCCTCCACTTT.